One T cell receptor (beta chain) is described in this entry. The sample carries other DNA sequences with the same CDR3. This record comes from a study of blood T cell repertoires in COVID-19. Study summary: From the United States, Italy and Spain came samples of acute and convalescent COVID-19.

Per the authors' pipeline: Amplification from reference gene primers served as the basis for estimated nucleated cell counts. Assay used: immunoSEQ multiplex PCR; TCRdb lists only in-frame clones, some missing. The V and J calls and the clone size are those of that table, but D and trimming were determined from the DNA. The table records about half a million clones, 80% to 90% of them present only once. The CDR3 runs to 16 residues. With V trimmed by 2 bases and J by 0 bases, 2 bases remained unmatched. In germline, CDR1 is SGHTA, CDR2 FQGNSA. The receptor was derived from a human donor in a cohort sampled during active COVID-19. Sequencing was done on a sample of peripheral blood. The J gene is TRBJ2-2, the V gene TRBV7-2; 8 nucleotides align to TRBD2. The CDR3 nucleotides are TGTGCCAGCAGCTTAACTAGCGGTGCGAACACCGGGGAGCTGTTTTTT. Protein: CASSLTSGANTGELFF. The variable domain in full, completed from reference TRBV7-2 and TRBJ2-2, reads GAGVSQSPSNKVTEKGKDVELRCDPISGHTALYWYRQSLGQGLEFLIYFQGNSAPDKSGLPSDRFSAERTGGSVSTLTIQRTQQEDSAVYLCASSLTSGANTGELFFGEGSRLTVL.